These 21 T cell receptor beta chains were all obtained from the same sample, sequenced in a study of T cell changes during pregnancy in multiple sclerosis. The table came from immunoSEQ multiplex PCR; TCRdb's copy has only in-frame clones and leaves some out. This sample has just over 55,000 clones; 85% to 95% occur once, and the top ten carry about 3.7%. Sequenced material: peripheral blood, taken after pregnancy. These receptors all come from a female donor in good health, enrolled as a control in a pregnancy study.

V usage is TRBV5-1 and J usage is TRBJ2-3; unclear D gene. CDR3 length equals 15 residues. The germline V gene has CDR1 SGHRS and CDR2 YFSETQ. V lost 2 bases, J lost 2 bases, and 12 bases lay in between. This chain's CDR3 is CASSLIELTTDTQYF. CDR3 coding DNA: TGCGCCAGCAGCTTAATAGAACTTACCACAGATACGCAGTATTTT.

The CDR3 region is CASSQDGLAGGRDTQYF. The CDR3 nucleotides read TGTGCCAGCAGCCAAGATGGGCTAGCGGGGGGACGGGATACGCAGTATTTT. This sequence joins TRBV4-2 and TRBJ2-3; 11 positions agree with TRBD2. Germline CDR1 and CDR2: LGHNA and YNFKEQ. This CDR3 is 17 amino acids long. The V segment lost 0 bases and the J segment 6 bases; nucleotides outside the gene matches: 8.

The chain's CDR3 is CASSLATAGGQNIQYF. The CDR3 nucleotides are TGTGCCAGCAGCTTAGCAACAGCGGGGGGGCAAAACATTCAGTACTTC. This chain joins TRBV7-2 and TRBJ2-4, with 10 bases aligning to TRBD2. V lost 0 bases, J lost 5 bases, and 4 bases stayed unmatched. Germline values: CDR1 SGHTA, CDR2 FQGNSA. The CDR3 covers 16 residues. Combining the CDR3 with reference TRBV7-2 and TRBJ2-4 gives the whole variable domain GAGVSQSPSNKVTEKGKDVELRCDPISGHTALYWYRQSLGQGLEFLIYFQGNSAPDKSGLPSDRFSAERTGGSVSTLTIQRTQQEDSAVYLCASSLATAGGQNIQYFGAGTRLSVL.

The rearrangement joins TRBV5-1 to TRBJ2-2, with TRBD2 matching over 9 bases. Germline V gives CDR1 SGHRS, CDR2 YFSETQ. CDR3 length: 16 residues. J gave up 5 bases and V 2 bases, and 7 bases lay outside the gene matches. Here the CDR3 reads CASSLPGLARTGELFF. CDR3 DNA: TGCGCCAGCAGCTTACCGGGACTAGCTCGGACCGGGGAGCTGTTTTTT.

This clone was picked up a small number of times. The chain combines TRBV10-3 with TRBJ2-2; possibly TRBD1 for D (6 bases). Per the germline V gene, CDR1 is ENHRY and CDR2 is SYGVKD. The CDR3 has 15 amino acids. V lost 0 bases to trimming and J lost 5 bases, with 10 bases between them. The CDR3 sequence is CAISESGTHTGELFF. The CDR3 DNA is TGTGCCATCAGTGAGTCCGGGACACATACCGGGGAGCTGTTTTTT.

The chain is built from TRBV6-6 and TRBJ1-2; 7 nucleotides match TRBD1. In germline, CDR1 is MNHNY, CDR2 SVGAGI (reference sequence). The V segment lost 7 bases and the J segment 5 bases; nucleotides outside the gene matches: 10. CDR3 length: 14 residues. Here the CDR3 DNA reads TGTGCCAGCAAAAAATCGACAGGGACATATGGCTACACCTTC. This gives the protein CASKKSTGTYGYTF.

The chain couples TRBV5-1 to TRBJ2-3, with 7 bases aligning to TRBD2. The J segment lost 6 bases and the V segment lost 3 bases, leaving 7 bases of the junction unmatched. In germline, CDR1 is SGHRS, CDR2 YFSETQ. This CDR3 contains 14 residues. This CDR3 reads CASSWRLAWDTQYF. For the CDR3, the DNA is TGCGCCAGCAGCTGGCGACTAGCTTGGGATACGCAGTATTTT.

The chain links TRBV28 to TRBJ1-1; 8 bases are a match to TRBD1. The length of the CDR3 is 14 residues. In germline, CDR1 is MDHEN, CDR2 SYDVKM. Trimming took 1 base from V and 3 from J; bases not matched to a gene: 1. This CDR3 is CASSLSGGYTEAFF. CDR3 sequence (DNA): TGTGCCAGCAGTTTATCAGGGGGCTACACTGAAGCTTTCTTT.

The chain joins TRBV28 to TRBJ2-3, with TRBD2 matching 10 bases. V shed 5 bases, J shed 0 bases, and the junction held 8 bases outside the gene matches. Germline loops: CDR1 MDHEN, CDR2 SYDVKM. The CDR3 extends over 17 amino acids. The CDR3 loop is CASSPPGLATSTDTQYF. In DNA, the CDR3 is TGTGCCAGCAGTCCTCCGGGACTAGCGACTAGCACAGATACGCAGTATTTT. The full variable domain, in which reference TRBV28 and TRBJ2-3 provide the parts outside the CDR3, is DVKVTQSSRYLVKRTGEKVFLECVQDMDHENMFWYRQDPGLGLRLIYFSYDVKMKEKGDIPEGYSVSREKKERFSLILESASTNQTSMYLCASSPPGLATSTDTQYFGPGTRLTVL.

The rearrangement links TRBV25-1 to TRBJ2-2, with 7 bases lining up with TRBD1. V was pared by 6 bases and J by 2 bases, with 6 bases of the junction left unmatched. Germline V gene sequence: CDR1 MGHDK, CDR2 SYGVNS. The CDR3 has 15 residues. The CDR3 DNA reads TGTGCCAGCAGCCCCGGACAGGAAAACACCGGGGAGCTGTTTTTT. Protein: CASSPGQENTGELFF.

The chain combines TRBV19 with TRBJ1-5; maybe TRBD1 (5 bases). CDR1 is LNHDA and CDR2 is SQIVND in the germline V gene (reference sequence). Trimming left V 2 bases short and J 0 bases short, with 5 bases between. There are 14 residues in the CDR3. CDR3 nucleotide sequence: TGTGCCAGTAGTATACAGGGTAGCAATCAGCCCCAGCATTTT. Translation gives CASSIQGSNQPQHF.

The chain joins TRBV18 to TRBJ1-1; TRBD1 might be the D (6 bases). The CDR3 sequence is 13 residues long. CDR1 and CDR2 (germline): KGHSH, LQKENI. The ends were cut back, 6 bases at V and 7 bases at J, with 15 bases in the middle. The CDR3 DNA follows: TGTGCCAGCTCCTTATACGCAGGGGATGAAGCTTTCTTT. It yields the protein CASSLYAGDEAFF.

The J gene is TRBJ2-3, the V gene TRBV12-5, with TRBD1 matching 7 bases. CDR1 is LGHNT and CDR2 is FRNRAP in the germline V gene. The V and J ends lost 11 bases and 8 bases, in that order; junction bases with no gene match: 7. The CDR3 contains 11 residues. The CDR3 protein is CASTTGATQYF. Here the CDR3 DNA reads TGTGCTTCCACCACAGGGGCTACGCAGTATTTT.

This clone was observed once. The gene calls are TRBV14 and TRBJ1-2; D perhaps matches TRBD1 (5 bases). The CDR3 has 11 amino acids. CDR1 SGHDN and CDR2 FVKESK come from the germline V gene. With 5 bases removed from V and 14 bases from J, the gap between germline ends came to 15 bases. CDR3 DNA: TGTGCCAGCAGCTGCGTTAGGGGCCGGACCTTC. Its translation is CASSCVRGRTF.

V and J are TRBV5-1 and TRBJ2-2; 11 bases map to TRBD2. This CDR3 is 16 amino acids long. The junction had 6 bases not matched to a gene; V was cut back by 4 bases and J by 4 bases. Germline V CDR1 and CDR2: SGHRS, YFSETQ. The CDR3 is CASSLDGTSGTGELFF. The CDR3 bases are TGCGCCAGCAGCCTCGACGGGACTAGCGGCACCGGGGAGCTGTTTTTT.

This rearrangement joins TRBV18 to TRBJ1-2; possibly TRBD1 for D (6 bases). The ends were cut back, 4 bases at V and 4 bases at J, with 16 bases in the middle. Germline values: CDR1 KGHSH, CDR2 LQKENI. This CDR3 spans 15 amino acids. The CDR3, as DNA: TGTGCCAGCTCACTTCAGACAGGCGTGGTCTATGGCTACACCTTC. It translates to CASSLQTGVVYGYTF.

The chain has TRBV5-4 and TRBJ1-6, with D possibly TRBD1 on 6 matching bases. Trimming removed 1 base at V and 6 bases at J, with 11 bases between. Germline loops: CDR1 SGHNT, CDR2 YYREEE (reference sequence). CDR3 size: 15 residues. CDR3 coding DNA: TGTGCCAGCAGCTTGCAGGGGATGTCTAATTCACCCCTCCACTTT. As protein: CASSLQGMSNSPLHF. The complete variable domain, with remaining parts taken from reference TRBV5-4 and TRBJ1-6, reads ETGVTQSPTHLIKTRGQQVTLRCSSQSGHNTVSWYQQALGQGPQFIFQYYREEENGRGNFPPRFSGLQFPNYSSELNVNALELDDSALYLCASSLQGMSNSPLHFGNGTRLTVT.

The rearrangement joins TRBV9 to TRBJ2-7; D uncertain. The CDR3 has 15 residues. V lost 0 bases, J lost 1 base, and 11 bases lay in between. Germline loops: CDR1 SGDLS, CDR2 YYNGEE. CDR3 in DNA: TGTGCCAGCAGCGTAGGTGACTCCCATTCCTACGAGCAGTACTTC. This sequence encodes CASSVGDSHSYEQYF.

This rearrangement joins TRBV29-1 to TRBJ2-3, with TRBD1 as a possible D gene (5 bases). Looked up from germline, CDR1 is SQVTM and CDR2 is ANQGSEA. The CDR3 sequence is 14 residues long. The V end lost 5 bases, the J end lost 1 base, and 13 bases lay between the germline ends. CDR3 region: CSVSYRGRTDTQYF. DNA for the CDR3: TGCAGCGTTTCATATAGGGGCCGCACAGATACGCAGTATTTT.

The rearrangement links TRBV27 to TRBJ1-2; the match to TRBD1 covers 12 bases. The trim removed 8 bases at V and 5 bases at J, leaving 12 bases unmatched. CDR3 length: 16 amino acids. Germline lookup yields CDR1 MNHEY and CDR2 SMNVEV (reference sequence). The CDR3 coding sequence is TGTGCCAGCCGGAGGGTAGGGACAGGGGGCGCGTATGGCTACACCTTC. Translation gives CASRRVGTGGAYGYTF.

In its sample, this clone was seen a few times. The rearrangement links TRBV5-6 to TRBJ2-7; 9 bases agree with TRBD2. This CDR3 region has 18 residues. V was pared by 5 bases and J by 3 bases, with 18 bases of the junction left unmatched. Per the germline V gene, CDR1 is SGHDT and CDR2 is YYEEEE. CDR3 sequence reads: CASRRGGLQENAGYEQYF. CDR3 in DNA: TGTGCCAGCAGGCGGGGGGGCCTACAGGAGAATGCCGGCTACGAGCAGTACTTC.